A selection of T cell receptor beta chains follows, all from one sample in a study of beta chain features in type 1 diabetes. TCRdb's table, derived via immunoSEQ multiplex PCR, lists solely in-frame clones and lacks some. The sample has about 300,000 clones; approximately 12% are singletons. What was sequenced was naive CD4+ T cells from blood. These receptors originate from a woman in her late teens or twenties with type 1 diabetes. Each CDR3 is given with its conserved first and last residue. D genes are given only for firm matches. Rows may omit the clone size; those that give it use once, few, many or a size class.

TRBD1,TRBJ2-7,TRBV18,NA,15,TGTGCCAGCTCCCCGTGGTTGATGACAGGGGACGAGCAGTACTTC,CASSPWLMTGDEQYF
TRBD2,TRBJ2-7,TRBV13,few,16,TGTGCCAGCCGGTCGTTGGGTAGCGGGAGAGTCTACGAGCAGTACTTC,CASRSLGSGRVYEQYF
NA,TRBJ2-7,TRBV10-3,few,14,TGTGCCATCAGGGGAGACAAATCAATCTACGAGCAGTACTTC,CAIRGDKSIYEQYF
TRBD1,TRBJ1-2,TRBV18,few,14,TGTGCCAGCTCACCATTCCCTGGACAGGGAGGCTACACCTTC,CASSPFPGQGGYTF
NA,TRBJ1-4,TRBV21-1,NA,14,TGTGCCAGCAGCAAGGGGAGGGGTCGGGAAAAACTGTTTTTT,CASSKGRGREKLFF
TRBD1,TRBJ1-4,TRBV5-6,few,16,TGTGCCAGCAGCTCCCTTGAAGGGACAGGGGCTGAAAAACTGTTTTTT,CASSSLEGTGAEKLFF
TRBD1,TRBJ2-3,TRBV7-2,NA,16,TGTGCCAGCAGCTTAACCGGGACAGTACCCACAGATACGCAGTATTTT,CASSLTGTVPTDTQYF
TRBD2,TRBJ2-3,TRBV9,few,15,TGTGCCAGCGAGGAAGGAGCTAGCGGGACGGATACGCAGTATTTT,CASEEGASGTDTQYF
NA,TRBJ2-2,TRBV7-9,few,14,TGTGCCAGCGGAGGCATCTCGGGAACCGGGGAGCTGTTTTTT,CASGGISGTGELFF
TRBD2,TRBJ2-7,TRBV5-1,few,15,TGCGCCAGCAGCAGTACTAGCGGGATTACCTACGAGCAGTACTTC,CASSSTSGITYEQYF
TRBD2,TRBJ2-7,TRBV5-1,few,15,TGCGCCAGCAGCTTGGGCAGTAGCGGGGTCTACGAGCAGTACTTC,CASSLGSSGVYEQYF
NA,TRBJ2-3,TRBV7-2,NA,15,TGTGCCAGCAGCTCGTTTTTGACAGTCACAGATACGCAGTATTTT,CASSSFLTVTDTQYF
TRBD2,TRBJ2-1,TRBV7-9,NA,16,TGTGCCAGCAGCTTAAGGCGGGAGTTCAGGCCCAATGAGCAGTTCTTC,CASSLRREFRPNEQFF
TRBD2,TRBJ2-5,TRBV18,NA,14,TGTGCCAGCTCACCTACTAGCGGGAAAGAGACCCAGTACTTC,CASSPTSGKETQYF
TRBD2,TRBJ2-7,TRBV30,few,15,TGTGCCTGTAAGGGACTAGCGGGAGGGCCACCATTACAGTACTTC,CACKGLAGGPPLQYF
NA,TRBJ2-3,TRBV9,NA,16,TGTGCCAGCAGCGCGGTCCTTACCCACCTGACAGATACGCAGTATTTT,CASSAVLTHLTDTQYF
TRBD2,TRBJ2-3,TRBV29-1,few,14,TGCAGCCCTCAACTAGCGTTGGAATCAGATACGCAGTATTTT,CSPQLALESDTQYF
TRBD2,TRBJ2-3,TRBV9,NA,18,TGTGCCAGCAGCTCACTAGGACTAGCGGGAGTTTTCGCAGATACGCAGTATTTT,CASSSLGLAGVFADTQYF
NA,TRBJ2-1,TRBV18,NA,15,TGTGCCAGCTCACCATTCACAGGCTCTAGCGATGAGCAGTTCTTC,CASSPFTGSSDEQFF
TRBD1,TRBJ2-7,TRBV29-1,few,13,TGCAGCGTCGCCGACAGGGGCGCCTACGAGCAGTACTTC,CSVADRGAYEQYF
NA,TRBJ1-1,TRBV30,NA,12,TGTGCCTGGAGGGGATATTTAGCGGAAGCTTTCTTT,CAWRGYLAEAFF
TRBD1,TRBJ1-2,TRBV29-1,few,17,TGCAGCGTGGCCGGGACAGGGGGCTCGCAATCTAACTATGGCTACACCTTC,CSVAGTGGSQSNYGYTF
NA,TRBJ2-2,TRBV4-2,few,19,TGTGCCAGCAGCCCCCCACTAGGGCGTGGAGTTGGGAACACCGGGGAGCTGTTTTTT,CASSPPLGRGVGNTGELFF
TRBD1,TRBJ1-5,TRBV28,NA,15,TGTGCCAGCAGTTTCACAGGGGGCCGGTATCAGCCCCAGCATTTT,CASSFTGGRYQPQHF
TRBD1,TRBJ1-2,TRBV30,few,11,TGTGCCTGGAGTACAGGGGGTGGCTACACCTTC,CAWSTGGGYTF
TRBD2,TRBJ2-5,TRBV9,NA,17,TGTGCCAGCAGCGCGTCTCGTTTAGCGGGAGGGCTTGAGACCCAGTACTTC,CASSASRLAGGLETQYF
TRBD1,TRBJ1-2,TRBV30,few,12,TGTGCCTGGAGTGGGCAGGGGGATGGCTACACCTTC,CAWSGQGDGYTF
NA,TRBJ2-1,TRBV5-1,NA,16,TGCGCCAGCAGCTTAATAGTGACCCCATCGGGGAATGAGCAGTTCTTC,CASSLIVTPSGNEQFF
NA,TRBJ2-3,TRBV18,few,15,TGTGCCAGCTCACCTAACGGTGCTAGCACAGATACGCAGTATTTT,CASSPNGASTDTQYF
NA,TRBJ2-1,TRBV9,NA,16,TGTGCCAGCAGCGTAGCCGAAGGGCAGGAGGGGAATGAGCAGTTCTTC,CASSVAEGQEGNEQFF
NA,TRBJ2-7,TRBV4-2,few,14,TGTGCCAGCAGCCAAGATTTCAGCTCCTACGAGCAGTACTTC,CASSQDFSSYEQYF
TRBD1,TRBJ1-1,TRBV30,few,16,TGTGCCTGGAGTAGGGATCCGGGACAGGGGGACACTGAAGCTTTCTTT,CAWSRDPGQGDTEAFF
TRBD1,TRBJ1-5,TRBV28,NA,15,TGTGCCAGCAGACCTGGGACAGACACTAATCAGCCCCAGCATTTT,CASRPGTDTNQPQHF
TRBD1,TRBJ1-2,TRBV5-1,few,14,TGCGCCAGCAGCTTGGCAGGGACAGGATATGGCTACACCTTC,CASSLAGTGYGYTF
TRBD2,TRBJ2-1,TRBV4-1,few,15,TGCGCCAGCAGCCAGGGACTAGCGATTAACAATGAGCAGTTCTTC,CASSQGLAINNEQFF
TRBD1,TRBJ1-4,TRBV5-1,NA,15,TGCGCCAGCAGCGTCTCCGGGACAGGGGGCGAAAAACTGTTTTTT,CASSVSGTGGEKLFF
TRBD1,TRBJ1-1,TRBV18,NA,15,TGTGCCAGCTCACCTGGACAGGGGGCGAACACTGAAGCTTTCTTT,CASSPGQGANTEAFF
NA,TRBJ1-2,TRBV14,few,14,TGTGCCAGCAGCCAAGGAACCGGGAGCTATGGCTACACCTTC,CASSQGTGSYGYTF
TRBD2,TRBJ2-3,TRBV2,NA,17,TGTGCCAGCAGTGATGGCAGACTAGCGGGGTACACAGATACGCAGTATTTT,CASSDGRLAGYTDTQYF
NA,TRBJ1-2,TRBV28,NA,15,TGTGCCAGCAGGGGGAGAAGTGGACTTAACTATGGCTACACCTTC,CASRGRSGLNYGYTF
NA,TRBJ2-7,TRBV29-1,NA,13,TGCAGCGTTGCTAATTTTAGGGGTCGCGAGCAGTACTTC,CSVANFRGREQYF
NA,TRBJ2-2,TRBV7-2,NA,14,TGTGCCAGCAGCTTAGGGCAGAACACCGGGGAGCTGTTTTTT,CASSLGQNTGELFF
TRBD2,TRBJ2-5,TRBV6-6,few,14,TGTGCCAGCAGTCCCCCGGGGGGAACGGGGACCCAGTACTTC,CASSPPGGTGTQYF
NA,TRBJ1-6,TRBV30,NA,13,TGTGCCTGGGACTTGGCGGGGAATTCACCCCTCCACTTT,CAWDLAGNSPLHF
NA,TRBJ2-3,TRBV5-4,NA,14,TGTGCCAGCACCTCCCGCGAGGGTGCAGATACGCAGTATTTT,CASTSREGADTQYF
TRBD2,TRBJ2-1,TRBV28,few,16,TGTGCCAGCAGTTTGGGGTCTAGCGGGTCCTACAATGAGCAGTTCTTC,CASSLGSSGSYNEQFF
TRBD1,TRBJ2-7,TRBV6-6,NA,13,TGTGCCAGCAGCCCCGGGACAGCCTACGAGCAGTACTTC,CASSPGTAYEQYF
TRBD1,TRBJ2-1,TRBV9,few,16,TGTGCCAGCAGCTCGCGACAGGGGGCCCATTACAATGAGCAGTTCTTC,CASSSRQGAHYNEQFF
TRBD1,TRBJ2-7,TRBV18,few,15,TGTGCCAGCTCACCACGGCAGGGGGCTTTGGAAGAGCAGTACTTC,CASSPRQGALEEQYF